This T cell receptor beta chain was profiled in a study of T cell responses to AZD1222 COVID-19 vaccine (dated by TCRdb to the early 2020s). Some background on the complete study: AZD1222 recipients with second doses at about 4 weeks or about 12 weeks were pooled, because spike-specific TCR depth and breadth did not differ between schedules. Trial participants were enrolled by age into 18-55, 56-69 and 70-plus year subgroups, with roughly 160, 29 and 62 TCR-sequenced participants respectively. TCR sequencing covered fewer than 250 trial participants: about 210 given two doses of AZD1222 and 26 given two doses of MenACWY control vaccine.

CDR1 and CDR2 are drawn from the germline V gene: KGHSH, LQKENI. V was cut back by 3 bases and J by 11 bases, leaving a gap of 19 bases between them. There are 15 amino acids in the CDR3, from cysteine to phenylalanine inclusive. Left in the record is the CDR3 DNA by itself, 45 bases read in frame from the first base. Sample time point, as interpreted from the label and publication: baseline before first vaccination. Samples from vaccinated people were obtained from the UK trials COV001 and COV002, which included a single-blind randomized controlled phase 2/3 trial of AZD1222 (ChAdOx1 nCoV-19) in healthy adults. For TCRbeta chain sequencing, PBMC samples were collected from trial participants at day 0 and at day 28 after the second dose. To note about this clone: Its binding antigen is unknown. Base qualities are not recorded, but no much larger clone differs from it by a single base.

The CDR3 regions of human TCRbeta chains were analyzed by immunosequencing. The original pipeline was this. TCRs in the repertoires were compared against a reference library of SARS-CoV-2-specific TCRs that had been generated with the MIRA antigen-specificity platform. Breadth was defined as the fraction of unique TCRs that were SARS-CoV-2-associated. Depth was defined as the fraction of total T cells that were SARS-CoV-2-associated. Each spike-specific TCR was assigned to its reactive spike region and to a CD4 or CD8 class using the MIRA data. Log10-transformed breadth and depth values were compared by one-way ANOVA with Sidak's multiple comparisons tests. TCRdb took this table from immuneACCESS and kept in-frame rearrangements with V and J called. Such tables lack part of the clones; where checked against another copy, unresolved V genes explain under half of the gap, and the rest is unexplained. That table supplies the V and J calls and clone size; D and trimming were determined from the DNA. The sample contains some 150,000 clones, approximately 93% of them found a single time. The ten top clones hold approximately 0.97% of the sample.

General study outcomes and caveats: The 56-69-year group was small, and its depth increase did not reach significance, likely because of low power. The whole spike protein was spanned by vaccine-associated CD4 TCRs, and dominant responses were seen in regions 160-218 and 743-854. Because no samples from the day 14 peak response were available, repertoires could be characterized only after the peak T cell response. Reportedly, close to half of the unique spike-specific TCRs recognized epitopes lying outside the regions that are mutated in the B.1.351 and B.1.1.7 variants. Conclusions about previously exposed vaccinees were limited because only a handful of AZD1222 recipients were SARS-CoV-2 seropositive at baseline. Participants were mostly white British and included more females than males, and it was suggested by the authors that clonal diversity may have been underestimated. After two AZD1222 doses, both the breadth and the depth of spike-specific TCRs were significantly higher than at day 0 and than in MenACWY recipients.

The sample in question was peripheral blood, obtained on day 0 of AZD1222 vaccination. The chain was built from TRBV18 and TRBJ1-4, and TRBD1 may be the D gene, going by 5 matching bases. This TCR was sampled from an adult in good health. For the CDR3, the sequence is CASSPSGTGSGKLFF. DNA sequence: TGTGCCAGCTCACCCTCCGGGACGGGGTCCGGGAAACTGTTTTTT.